Here is one T cell receptor beta chain with its context. What antigen it recognizes has not been identified. Base qualities were left out, and no much larger clone turns up one base away. This specimen belongs to a study of blood T cell repertoires in COVID-19 (dated by TCRdb to 2018 to 2020). Study-wide context: Samples covering the acute and convalescent phases of COVID-19 were provided by collaborators in the United States, Italy and Spain. The sample metadata nearly always contained a de-identified subject ID, COVID-19 status, age in years and sex. Subjects who had been exposed to COVID-19, were actively infected with it, or had recovered from it provided the deeply sampled blood TCRbeta repertoires that made up the dataset. Where available, HLA class I and class II types were taken from metadata supplied by the sample provider and were not determined by assay-based typing. The samples were drawn from the first 160 participants of the ongoing ImmuneRACE study and from 1,200 or so subjects provided by 6 global collaborators. The prospective study material was composed of cDNA or gDNA derived from T cells, B-cell-depleted T cells, or PBMCs. The repertoires were released in a freely available public database meant as a resource for research on the immune response to SARS-CoV-2.

General conclusions and limits of the study: The quantity of clinical and demographic metadata differed by source and by participant and was supplied without curation.

One collaborating source in Seattle enrolled patients while the patients were actively infected and followed the patients over time throughout the course of disease. Each collaborating institution followed its own protocols to collect whole blood in K2EDTA tubes. For TCRbeta analysis, collaborator samples were shipped as frozen whole blood, as isolated PBMCs, or as DNA extracted from either sample type. TCRbeta CDR3 regions were amplified from genomic DNA using the immunoSEQ Assay, a bias-controlled multiplex PCR. The paper's processing steps were these. The number of nucleated cells in each sample was estimated by amplification of reference gene primers within the assay. Sequence reads were collapsed and filtered to measure the absolute abundance of every unique TCRbeta CDR3 rearrangement. Productive Simpson clonality was computed per sample as the square root of Simpson's diversity index over productive rearrangements. Imported from immuneACCESS, the table was reduced by TCRdb to in-frame sequences with V and J called. These copies leave out some clones; in studies compared against another copy, an unresolved V gene accounts for under half, and the cause of the remainder is not known. V and J calls and clone size are copied from that table; D and trimming were computed from the DNA. The table for this sample lists 65,000 to 85,000 clones; roughly 90% of them were counted only once. 5.5% to 7% of the sample belongs to the ten largest clones.

V lost 4 bases and J lost 4 bases, and the count of bases not matched to a germline gene is 8. From the cysteine up to the phenylalanine, the CDR3 has a length of 15 residues. This entry keeps only the CDR3 DNA: 45 bases, framed from base 1. CDR1 SGHRS and CDR2 YFSETQ were looked up in the germline V gene. The sequenced material came from peripheral blood. The TCR sequence derives from a man older than 75 with COVID-19, enrolled during active disease. The V gene is TRBV5-1 and the J gene is TRBJ1-2; 9 bases in the middle match TRBD1. The DNA sequence is TGCGCCAGCAGCAGCGGGACAGGGCGTTTCTATGGCTACACCTTC. This codes for CASSSGTGRFYGYTF.